The rows below give T cell receptor beta chains drawn from one sample of a study of T cell repertoires in cytomegalovirus infection. Their antigens are not known. One entry per CDR3 protein results from TCRdb running MiXCR on the reads. The sample comprises roughly 800,000 distinct CDR3 sequences, 25% to 35% of which are singletons, and roughly 14% rests with the top ten. The material sequenced was cultured CD8+ T cells from PBMCs, taken from culture after CMV antigen stimulation. The receptors come from a human donor in good health (CMV status not recorded). Some clones in this sample may be carry-over from other donors' samples. The CDR3 runs from the conserved cysteine through the conserved F or W. Each record gives: V gene, J gene, clone size, D gene, CDR3 protein, CDR3 DNA. A D gene is named only where the DNA matches it firmly. Not every row has a clone size; where given, it reads once, few, many or a size class.

v_call: TRBV6-1; j_call: TRBJ2-5; clone_size: few; d_call: .; cdr3_aa: CASSDGQYQETQYF; cdr3_nt: TGTGCCAGCAGTGATGGACAGTACCAAGAGACCCAGTACTTC
v_call: TRBV29-1; j_call: TRBJ2-1; clone_size: few; d_call: TRBD2; cdr3_aa: CSVGRRGTYNEQFF; cdr3_nt: TGCAGCGTTGGACGGCGGGGGACGTACAATGAGCAGTTCTTC
v_call: TRBV7-9; j_call: TRBJ2-3; clone_size: .; d_call: .; cdr3_aa: CASSTHRTDTQYF; cdr3_nt: TGTGCCAGCAGCACACACCGAACAGATACGCAGTATTTT
v_call: TRBV11-2; j_call: TRBJ1-6; clone_size: .; d_call: .; cdr3_aa: CASSLSGHRAPNSPLHF; cdr3_nt: TGTGCCAGCAGCTTATCGGGGCACCGGGCTCCTAATTCACCCCTCCACTTT
v_call: TRBV5-1; j_call: TRBJ2-5; clone_size: .; d_call: .; cdr3_aa: CASSDGDLTFQETQYF; cdr3_nt: TGCGCCAGCAGCGATGGGGATTTGACGTTCCAAGAGACCCAGTACTTC
v_call: TRBV7-2; j_call: TRBJ1-5; clone_size: few; d_call: .; cdr3_aa: CATNRGHSNQPQHF; cdr3_nt: TGTGCCACTAATAGGGGACACTCCAATCAGCCCCAGCATTTT
v_call: TRBV6-1; j_call: TRBJ2-1; clone_size: few; d_call: TRBD2; cdr3_aa: CAAGGHGNEQFF; cdr3_nt: TGTGCCGCGGGGGGCCACGGAAATGAGCAGTTCTTC
v_call: TRBV6-5; j_call: TRBJ2-2; clone_size: .; d_call: TRBD2; cdr3_aa: CASIISGDANTGELFF; cdr3_nt: TGTGCCAGCATAATTAGCGGGGACGCGAACACCGGGGAGCTGTTTTTT
v_call: TRBV5-5; j_call: TRBJ2-1; clone_size: .; d_call: .; cdr3_aa: CASSPHSPDSYNEQFF; cdr3_nt: TGTGCCAGCAGTCCCCATTCCCCAGACTCCTACAATGAGCAGTTCTTC
v_call: TRBV27; j_call: TRBJ2-1; clone_size: .; d_call: TRBD2; cdr3_aa: CASSFLLAGTGNNEQFF; cdr3_nt: TGTGCCAGCAGTTTTCTCCTAGCGGGAACAGGGAACAATGAGCAGTTCTTC
v_call: TRBV28; j_call: TRBJ1-3; clone_size: many; d_call: .; cdr3_aa: CASSFATASGNTIYF; cdr3_nt: TGTGCCAGCAGTTTTGCGACGGCCTCTGGAAACACCATATATTTT
v_call: TRBV5-6; j_call: TRBJ1-1; clone_size: .; d_call: .; cdr3_aa: CASSQTAGEAFF; cdr3_nt: TGTGCCAGCAGCCAAACCGCCGGTGAAGCTTTCTTT
v_call: TRBV6-2/TRBV6-3; j_call: TRBJ1-1; clone_size: .; d_call: .; cdr3_aa: CASSYSLIGATEAFF; cdr3_nt: TGTGCCAGCAGTTACTCCCTGATAGGAGCAACTGAAGCTTTCTTT
v_call: TRBV7-9; j_call: TRBJ2-5; clone_size: many; d_call: TRBD1; cdr3_aa: CASSPGTGEETQYF; cdr3_nt: TGTGCCAGCAGCCCCGGGACAGGGGAGGAGACCCAGTACTTC
v_call: TRBV6-6; j_call: TRBJ2-1; clone_size: few; d_call: TRBD1; cdr3_aa: CASSKLTGAYNEQFF; cdr3_nt: TGTGCCAGCAGTAAACTGACAGGGGCATACAATGAGCAGTTCTTC